This T cell receptor (beta chain) was documented in a study of Ad26.COV2.S vaccination and SARS-CoV-2 variants. For the study at large: The Ad26.COV2.S arm of the COV1001 trial was where the donor was placed.

Treatment: approximately 18 received Ad26.COV2.S at low or high dose, single or two shots; roughly 5 received placebo; per-sample allocation not given. Sampling took place 63 days after the first vaccine or placebo injection. An Ad26 vector expressing Wuhan-strain SARS-CoV-2 spike served as the vaccine. Comments on this clone: Other DNA sequences in the sample encode the same CDR3.

Some clones are missing from TCRdb's copy, which holds only in-frame ones; the method was immunoSEQ multiplex PCR. Of about 680,000 clones detected, around 92% appear once; the ten largest clones hold over 1.3%. J was trimmed by 0 bases and V by 6 bases; bases with no gene match: 2. Looked up from germline, CDR1 is LNHDA and CDR2 is SQIVND (reference sequence). The CDR3 spans 13 residues. The input for sequencing was peripheral blood, taken in a trial of Ad26.COV2.S vaccine versus placebo. The TCR originated in a person aged 18-60 years who received the Ad26.COV2.S COVID-19 vaccine or a placebo. V is TRBV19 and J is TRBJ2-7; 7 bases agree with TRBD1. The CDR3 here is CASSRDSSYEQYF. In DNA form, the CDR3 reads TGTGCCAGTAGCCGGGACAGCTCCTACGAGCAGTACTTC.